The clone carrying this TCR beta chain was seen only once. Antigen: not known. These data originate in a study of T cell responses to AZD1222 COVID-19 vaccine. General observations from the study: The study reported that nearly half of spike-specific TCRs target unmutated variant regions. Seropositivity was recorded at baseline in only 6 or 7 AZD1222 recipients.

Measured with immunoSEQ multiplex PCR; TCRdb has only the in-frame clones, and not every one. The sample includes around 200,000 clones, over 90% seen only once; the top ten take 3.5% to 5%. The material sequenced was peripheral blood, taken on day 0 of AZD1222 vaccination. This clonotype was sampled from an adult in good health.

The CDR3 DNA reads as TGTGCCAGCAGCCAAGATAGCGGGAGAACCGATGAGCAGTTCTTC. It codes for CASSQDSGRTDEQFF. This chain connects TRBV3-1 (or the pseudogene TRBV3-2) to TRBJ2-1; TRBD2 aligns across 9 bases. CDR1 and CDR2 from the germline V gene are LGHDT and YNNKEL (reference sequence). J gave up 8 bases and V 0 bases, and 5 bases lay outside the gene matches. This CDR3 has 15 amino acids.